This TCR beta chain stems from a study of cytomegalovirus exposure and HLA in healthy donors. Overall study results and limits: Highly shared sequence variants in one cluster were likely a sequencing artifact. By a later analysis, the bulk of CMV-associated TCR beta chains appeared HLA-restricted. CMV serostatus stood as the only immune exposure information on hand.

Details on this clone: Its target is unknown.

13 Jbeta primers and 60 Vbeta primers were used for the PCR. Sequencing was performed with immunoSEQ multiplex PCR; in TCRdb, only in-frame clones are kept and a portion is missing. The table shows some 80,000 clones, with 78% occurring only once. The CDR3 totals 10 residues. Germline V gene sequence: CDR1 SQVTM, CDR2 ANQGSEA. V lost 6 bases to trimming and J lost 4 bases, with 4 bases between them. This clonotype originated in a young man in good health and CMV-seropositive. The specimen was PBMCs. This sequence joins TRBV29-1 and TRBJ1-5; D is ambiguous. The CDR3, as DNA: TGCAGCGTCGGGAATCAGCCCCAGCATTTT. This codes for CSVGNQPQHF.